This T cell receptor (beta chain) was captured by sequencing in a study of a mutant IDH1 vaccine in newly diagnosed glioma. Study context: Among treated patients, about 60% were male and roughly 40% female, and mean age was around 40 years.

As to time point: week 47, end of study. With topical imiquimod, each dose of the vaccine consisted of 300 ug of mutant IDH1 20-mer peptide. Regarding this clone: Antigen: not known.

Overall study results and limits: Pseudoprogression seemingly bore no relation to changes in top peripheral T cell clonotypes. Among all patients, vaccine-induced immune responses occurred in 90% to 95%.

Generated by immunoSEQ multiplex PCR, the TCRdb table keeps only in-frame clones and is missing some. The sample lists some 31,000 clones, about four fifths occurring once. CDR1 and CDR2 (germline): LGHNA, YSLEER. This CDR3 contains 16 residues. V shed 1 base and J 13 bases; nucleotides not matched to a gene: 13. The receptor comes from a young man with glioma. Sequences were derived from PBMCs, sampled from a glioma patient whose treatment included an IDH1 peptide vaccine. The gene calls are TRBV4-3 and TRBJ2-6; 7 nucleotides align to TRBD1. The CDR3 DNA follows: TGCGCCAGCAGCCAAGTTACAGGGGAAGGTTCGCGGGTCCTGACTTTC. Its translation: CASSQVTGEGSRVLTF.